This TCR beta chain was sequenced during a study of cytotoxic CD8 clonotypes in ibrutinib-treated CLL. The CDR3 totals 15 residues. Per germline, CDR1 SGHNT and CDR2 YYREEE (reference sequence). Trimming took 4 bases from V and 4 from J; bases not matched to a gene: 7. With sequencing, the targeted depth ranged from 1 in 200,000 to 1 in 1 million T cells. Clones were read by immunoSEQ multiplex PCR, and TCRdb kept only the in-frame ones, dropping some. The sample consists of 160,000 or so clones, roughly 86% of them appearing once. This clone has only a few counts. Its matching antigen is unknown. Study outcomes and limitations: Public clonotypes were uncommon and contracted or stayed stable on treatment. Clonality increased at ibrutinib response, then returned toward baseline at progression.

The origin of this receptor is a human donor with chronic lymphocytic leukemia. Sample: PBMCs, taken after 12 months of ibrutinib treatment. This sequence joins TRBV5-4 and TRBJ2-5; 10 bases line up with TRBD1. CDR3 in amino acids: CASSKTTGGGETQYF. The CDR3 DNA follows: TGTGCCAGCAGCAAAACGACAGGGGGCGGAGAGACCCAGTACTTC.